This TCR beta chain emerged from a study of PD-1 blockade in mismatch repair-deficient tumors. Germline V lookup: CDR1 MNHEY, CDR2 SMNVEV (reference sequence). The CDR3 spans 14 residues. Trimming took 6 bases from V and 5 from J, leaving 16 bases between them. Method: immunoSEQ multiplex PCR; TCRdb's copy keeps in-frame clones and lacks some. Here the sample spans some 110,000 clones, 60% to 85% being singletons. The sequenced sample was peripheral blood, obtained about 13 months after starting pembrolizumab. The V and J genes are TRBV27 and TRBJ1-1, with D possibly TRBD1 on 5 matching bases. The sequence derives from an adult with mismatch repair-deficient cancer. The CDR3 here is CASRAGASGTEAFF. The CDR3, as DNA: TGTGCCAGCAGAGCCGGGGCCTCGGGAACTGAAGCTTTCTTT.